Below, one T cell receptor (beta chain) is given with its context. There is no known antigen for this receptor. No clone much larger than this one lies a single base away; base qualities are absent. A MiSeq instrument was used for deep resolution sequencing, which targeted depths ranging from 1 in 1 million up to 1 in 200,000 T cells, with coverage averaging 10x for each clonotype. The immunoSEQ hsTCRB Kit was used to generate TCR beta libraries. The paper's processing steps were these. ImmunoSEQ Data Assistant and ImmunoSEQ Analyzer were used for data analysis, and V, D and J genes were assigned according to IMGT definitions. Clonality, with values ranging from 0 to 1, was calculated as one minus the normalized Shannon entropy of productive rearrangement frequencies. Only overrepresented clonotypes making up at least 0.05% of each patient's repertoire were included in the public clonotype analysis. Some 14 age-matched healthy donor repertoires from immuneACCESS served as clonality controls. Not all clones reach the TCRdb copy of this immuneACCESS table, which keeps in-frame sequences only. Checked studies attribute under half of the gap to unresolved V genes and leave the rest unexplained. The V and J calls and clone size are taken from that table; D and trimming were inferred from the DNA. This sample is represented by 250,000 to 350,000 clones; roughly three quarters of them were singletons. Around 5.1% of the sample is in the top ten clones.

These data are taken from a study of cytotoxic CD8 clonotypes in ibrutinib-treated CLL (dated by TCRdb to the early 2020s). A note on the overall study: In this cohort, approximately 15 patients were treatment-naive and 11 to 12 were relapsed/refractory, while around 18 had unmutated IGHV. Partial responses were observed in approximately 24 patients and complete responses in 2; after a median follow-up of 68 months, remission was maintained in some 14 patients and progression was observed in 12. The response samples were drawn at a median of roughly twelve months into treatment, with a range of about 6 to 40 months. Samples averaged 255,043 productive templates and tens of thousands of productive rearrangements. Longitudinal samples were obtainable from about 30% of the 86 participants in the trial. Cryopreserved peripheral blood mononuclear cells were obtained before treatment, at response, and at either sustained remission or disease progression. Patients were still on ibrutinib when every remission and progressive disease sample was collected.

Interpreted using the paper, the time point label stands for: progressive disease on ibrutinib. About 2 micrograms of genomic DNA were extracted from cryopreserved PBMCs for TCR beta library preparation. Longitudinal blood samples from CLL patients receiving ibrutinib monotherapy were subjected to high-throughput TCR beta sequencing. The patients were enrolled in a single-center, open-label phase 2 trial of ibrutinib monotherapy. CDR1 and CDR2 are drawn from the germline V gene: SGHVS, FQNEAQ. Trimming at the junction amounts to 1 base on V and 2 bases on J, and the germline ends lie 12 bases apart. Counted from cysteine to phenylalanine, this CDR3 has 17 amino acids. Just the 51-base CDR3 DNA is kept, in frame starting at base 1. General findings and caveats noted by the study authors: Sampling times were not matched between sustained-remission and progressing patients, and lymph node repertoires were not studied. Public clonotypes were rare and either shrank or stayed stable during treatment, and the rise in clonality at ibrutinib response reflected expansion of private clonotypes. Clonality increased at ibrutinib response, stayed stable in sustained remission, and fell back toward baseline at progression. Baseline clonality was found to be higher than that of age-matched healthy donors and was strongly correlated with circulating CD8+ T-cell counts.

The material sequenced was PBMCs, taken at disease progression, from a patient treated with ibrutinib. The receptor comes from a human donor with chronic lymphocytic leukemia. The chain is assembled from TRBV7-8 and TRBJ2-6; perhaps TRBD1 is the D gene, with 5 bases matching. The DNA sequence reads TGTGCCAGCAGCTTAGTCCATCCAGGGACTGGGGCCAACGTCCTGACTTTC. This sequence encodes CASSLVHPGTGANVLTF.